Detailed here is one TCR beta chain. Original processing notes: Estimates of nucleated cell counts were drawn from the amplification of reference gene primers. Profiling relied on immunoSEQ multiplex PCR, and the TCRdb table lists in-frame clones only, not all of them. V, J and clone size were drawn from that table, and D and trimming were deduced from the DNA. The table includes 110,000 to 150,000 clones, 70% to 90% detected once. The data stem from a study of blood T cell repertoires in COVID-19. Study overall: The United States, Italy and Spain supplied acute and convalescent COVID-19 samples. PBMCs, B-cell-depleted T cells, or T cells were the source of the cDNA or gDNA that made up the material.

This CDR3 comprises 16 residues. V lost 2 bases, J lost 3 bases, and 7 bases stayed unmatched. Looked up from germline, CDR1 is SGHNT and CDR2 is YYREEE (reference sequence). The V and J genes are TRBV5-4 and TRBJ2-2; TRBD2 matches 7 bases. Material for sequencing was peripheral blood. The sequence came from a man between 65 and 79 years old with acute or convalescent COVID-19. CDR3 sequence (DNA): TGTGCCAGCAGCTTACGGGGGAGGGCCTACACCGGGGAGCTGTTTTTT. Translated: CASSLRGRAYTGELFF.